A selection of T cell receptor beta chains follows, all from one sample in a study of blood T cell repertoires in COVID-19. Assay: immunoSEQ multiplex PCR; the TCRdb copy retains only in-frame clones and omits some. Of 80,000 to 90,000 clones in the sample, more than 60% were seen once. Sequences were obtained from peripheral blood. All receptors come from a man aged 65-85 years with acute or convalescent COVID-19. Both conserved end residues are part of each CDR3. The D gene is left open where the match is weak. Size is omitted from some rows. Given values are once, few, many or a class for expanded clones.

abundance: once; j_gene: TRBJ2-3; d_gene: .; v_gene: TRBV11-2; CDR3nt: TGTGCCAGCAGCTCGAGCACAGATACGCAGTATTTT; CDR3aa: CASSSSTDTQYF
abundance: .; j_gene: TRBJ2-1; d_gene: .; v_gene: TRBV2; CDR3nt: TGTGCCAGCAGTGCCGCCCGCAGTACCTACAATGAGCAGTTCTTC; CDR3aa: CASSAARSTYNEQFF
abundance: .; j_gene: TRBJ1-1; d_gene: TRBD1; v_gene: TRBV10-3; CDR3nt: TGTGCCATCAGTGAGGGACAGGGGGCTAACTCTGAAGCTTTCTTT; CDR3aa: CAISEGQGANSEAFF
abundance: .; j_gene: TRBJ1-1; d_gene: .; v_gene: TRBV6-1; CDR3nt: TGTGCCAGCAGTGAATCACAGATGAACACTGAAGCTTTCTTT; CDR3aa: CASSESQMNTEAFF
abundance: few; j_gene: TRBJ1-4; d_gene: .; v_gene: TRBV5-1; CDR3nt: TGCGCCAGCAGCTTGGGACAGTATGACGAAAAACTGTTTTTT; CDR3aa: CASSLGQYDEKLFF
abundance: once; j_gene: TRBJ1-2; d_gene: .; v_gene: TRBV10-1; CDR3nt: TGCGCCAGCAGTGACAACAGGTTCCCACCCTATGGCTACACCTTC; CDR3aa: CASSDNRFPPYGYTF
abundance: .; j_gene: TRBJ2-4; d_gene: TRBD2; v_gene: TRBV27; CDR3nt: TGTGCCAGCACTCCGCGGGGGGCACGAAACATTCAGTACTTC; CDR3aa: CASTPRGARNIQYF
abundance: few; j_gene: TRBJ2-7; d_gene: TRBD1; v_gene: TRBV2; CDR3nt: TGTGCCAGCAGTGAAGACAGGGGGCTTAACGAGCAGTACTTC; CDR3aa: CASSEDRGLNEQYF
abundance: .; j_gene: TRBJ2-1; d_gene: TRBD1; v_gene: TRBV27; CDR3nt: TGTGCCAGCAGTCCCCGGGACAGGGACAATGAGCAGTTCTTC; CDR3aa: CASSPRDRDNEQFF
abundance: .; j_gene: TRBJ2-1; d_gene: TRBD2; v_gene: TRBV24-1; CDR3nt: TGTGCCACCAGTTTGAGGCTAGCGGGGGCGAGCTCCTACAATGAGCAGTTCTTC; CDR3aa: CATSLRLAGASSYNEQFF
abundance: .; j_gene: TRBJ2-1; d_gene: .; v_gene: TRBV5-1; CDR3nt: TGCGCCAGCACAGGGTACGATGAGCAGTTCTTC; CDR3aa: CASTGYDEQFF
abundance: .; j_gene: TRBJ1-5; d_gene: TRBD1; v_gene: TRBV9; CDR3nt: TGTGCCAGCAGCCCAGAGGACAGGGGTTTCAACAATCAGCCCCAGCATTTT; CDR3aa: CASSPEDRGFNNQPQHF
abundance: .; j_gene: TRBJ1-5; d_gene: TRBD1; v_gene: TRBV19; CDR3nt: TGTGCCAGTAGCGGGACAGGGGTTTTTAATCAGCCCCAGCATTTT; CDR3aa: CASSGTGVFNQPQHF
abundance: .; j_gene: TRBJ2-1; d_gene: .; v_gene: TRBV2; CDR3nt: TGTGCCAGCAGTCCCCGAGGAAGAAGGCATGAGCAGTTCTTC; CDR3aa: CASSPRGRRHEQFF
abundance: .; j_gene: TRBJ2-5; d_gene: TRBD2; v_gene: TRBV15; CDR3nt: TGTGCCACCAGCGATGGACTAGCGGGGGCCTCCCAGTACTTC; CDR3aa: CATSDGLAGASQYF
abundance: .; j_gene: TRBJ1-2; d_gene: TRBD1; v_gene: TRBV6-5; CDR3nt: TGTGCCAGCAGTCTACACGGGACAGCCCCCGAGGGGTTGACCTTC; CDR3aa: CASSLHGTAPEGLTF
abundance: .; j_gene: TRBJ2-1; d_gene: TRBD2; v_gene: TRBV15; CDR3nt: TGTGCCACCAGCAGCCGGACTAGCGGGGGGGGCTGGGGTAATGAGCAGTTCTTC; CDR3aa: CATSSRTSGGGWGNEQFF
abundance: .; j_gene: TRBJ1-2; d_gene: TRBD1; v_gene: TRBV5-1; CDR3nt: TGCGCCAGCAGCGAAAGAACACAGGGGGCTCTCTATGGCTACACCTTC; CDR3aa: CASSERTQGALYGYTF
abundance: .; j_gene: TRBJ1-5; d_gene: .; v_gene: TRBV4-1; CDR3nt: TGCGCCAGCAGCCAAGAGAGGTTTAGTCTCAATCAGCCCCAGCATTTT; CDR3aa: CASSQERFSLNQPQHF
abundance: .; j_gene: TRBJ1-4; d_gene: .; v_gene: TRBV18; CDR3nt: TGTGCCAGCTCCCGCGGGGCGGGGACTAATGAAAAACTGTTTTTT; CDR3aa: CASSRGAGTNEKLFF